The T cell receptor (beta chain) under discussion was sequenced for a study of blood T cells in healthy people across ages. General study findings and limits: Estimated diversity across one million T cells was deemed an underestimate. A roughly linear fall in TCR beta diversity per million T cells was seen with increasing age. It was not possible, with unsorted PBMCs, to conclusively compare naive and antigen-experienced cells.

Per germline, CDR1 SGDLS and CDR2 YYNGEE. The CDR3 covers 14 residues. Deletions cut 0 bases from V and 3 bases from J, with 9 bases between. Worth noting for this clonotype: Its antigen is still unknown.

The authors ran a second PCR of about 6 to 12 cycles using a sample-barcoded 5' primer and a J-beta primer mix. All cDNA molecules were each tagged by a template-switch adaptor with 12 random nucleotides. TCRdb independently ran MiXCR on the 5' RACE reads; one entry per CDR3 protein. The sample includes over 950,000 distinct CDR3 sequences, 35% to 45% of them seen just once. This clonotype was obtained from a man in his late teens or twenties in good health. The material sequenced was blood. The chain uses TRBV9 and TRBJ1-1; D uncertain. The CDR3 DNA is TGTGCCAGCAGCGTAGGAGACCAGGACACTGAAGCTTTCTTT. Translated: CASSVGDQDTEAFF. The full variable domain, completed using reference TRBV9 and TRBJ1-1, is DSGVTQTPKHLITATGQRVTLRCSPRSGDLSVYWYQQSLDQGLQFLIQYYNGEERAKGNILERFSAQQFPDLHSELNLSSLELGDSALYFCASSVGDQDTEAFFGQGTRLTVV.